This TCR beta chain is from a study of shared clonotypes between healthy human individuals. Germline CDR1 reads SGHRS; CDR2 reads YFSETQ. The length of the CDR3 is 14 residues. Trimming cost V 6 bases and J 2 bases, with 15 bases left between them. The assay used deep level. The protocol was immunoSEQ multiplex PCR, while the TCRdb copy is restricted to in-frame clones and leaves out a portion. Of about 960,000 clones listed, about 80% are singletons. Donors were Caucasian adults residing in Nashville, Tennessee, USA. The chain carries TRBV5-1 and TRBJ2-7; D is unclear. This clonotype was sampled from a man younger than 35 in good health. The specimen was memory CD4+ T cells sorted from blood. Subset defined: CD45RA-negative fraction. The CDR3 sequence is CASTEDSLPYEQYF. The CDR3 region has the DNA TGCGCCAGCACTGAGGATAGTTTACCCTACGAGCAGTACTTC. The complete variable domain, with remaining parts taken from reference TRBV5-1 and TRBJ2-7, reads KAGVTQTPRYLIKTRGQQVTLSCSPISGHRSVSWYQQTPGQGLQFLFEYFSETQRNKGNFPGRFSGRQFSNSRSEMNVSTLELGDSALYLCASTEDSLPYEQYFGPGTRLTVT.